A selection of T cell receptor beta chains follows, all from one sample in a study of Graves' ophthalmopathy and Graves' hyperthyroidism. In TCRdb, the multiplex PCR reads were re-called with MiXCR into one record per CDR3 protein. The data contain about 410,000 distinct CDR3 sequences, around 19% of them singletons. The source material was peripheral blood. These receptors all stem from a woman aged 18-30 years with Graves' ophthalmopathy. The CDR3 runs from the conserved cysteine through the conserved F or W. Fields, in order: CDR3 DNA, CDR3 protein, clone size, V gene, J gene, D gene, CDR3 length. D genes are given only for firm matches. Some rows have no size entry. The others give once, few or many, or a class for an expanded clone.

CDR3 DNA: TGTGCCAGCAGCTTGTCACCGAGGGCGTCACCCCTCCACTTT; CDR3 protein: CASSLSPRASPLHF; clone size: many; V gene: TRBV7-9; J gene: TRBJ1-6; D gene: NA; CDR3 length: 14
CDR3 DNA: TGTGCCAGCAGTTTGGGAAAGGGGTGGTCACCCCTCCACTTT; CDR3 protein: CASSLGKGWSPLHF; clone size: medium-sized; V gene: TRBV28; J gene: TRBJ1-6; D gene: NA; CDR3 length: 14
CDR3 DNA: TGCAGTGCGAAGACAGGCCCGAGGGACACCGGGGAGCTGTTTTTT; CDR3 protein: CSAKTGPRDTGELFF; clone size: few; V gene: TRBV20-1; J gene: TRBJ2-2; D gene: NA; CDR3 length: 15
CDR3 DNA: TGCGCCAGCAGCTTGCCCCCCGAAGAGACCCAGTACTTC; CDR3 protein: CASSLPPEETQYF; clone size: many; V gene: TRBV5-1; J gene: TRBJ2-5; D gene: NA; CDR3 length: 13
CDR3 DNA: TGTGCCAGTACCATAATCACAGGGGGCCAGGGCTACACCTTC; CDR3 protein: CASTIITGGQGYTF; clone size: NA; V gene: TRBV19; J gene: TRBJ1-2; D gene: TRBD1; CDR3 length: 14
CDR3 DNA: TGTGCCAGCAGCTTAGTACCCAAGAACACTGAAGCTTTCTTT; CDR3 protein: CASSLVPKNTEAFF; clone size: many; V gene: TRBV7-6; J gene: TRBJ1-1; D gene: NA; CDR3 length: 14
CDR3 DNA: TGTGCCAGCAGCTTAGCAGGGGGCGGGCTATACGAGCAGTACTTC; CDR3 protein: CASSLAGGGLYEQYF; clone size: many; V gene: TRBV7-2; J gene: TRBJ2-7; D gene: TRBD1; CDR3 length: 15
CDR3 DNA: TGCGCCAGTTCCAAGTTGTACCAAGAGACCCAGTACTTC; CDR3 protein: CASSKLYQETQYF; clone size: many; V gene: TRBV5-1; J gene: TRBJ2-5; D gene: NA; CDR3 length: 13
CDR3 DNA: TGTGCCTGGAGTCCTAGCAGAGGAGAACAAGAGACCCAGTACTTC; CDR3 protein: CAWSPSRGEQETQYF; clone size: many; V gene: TRBV30; J gene: TRBJ2-5; D gene: NA; CDR3 length: 15
CDR3 DNA: TGTGCCAGCAGCCGACAGGGGGCAGGACAGCCCCAGCATTTT; CDR3 protein: CASSRQGAGQPQHF; clone size: many; V gene: TRBV7-2; J gene: TRBJ1-5; D gene: TRBD1; CDR3 length: 14
CDR3 DNA: TGTGCCAGCAGTTACCCGGACATGAACACTGAAGCTTTCTTT; CDR3 protein: CASSYPDMNTEAFF; clone size: many; V gene: TRBV6-5; J gene: TRBJ1-1; D gene: NA; CDR3 length: 14
CDR3 DNA: TGTGCCAGCAGCTTACCAAGACAGGCCCCATCCTACGAGCAGTACTTC; CDR3 protein: CASSLPRQAPSYEQYF; clone size: few; V gene: TRBV11-2; J gene: TRBJ2-7; D gene: NA; CDR3 length: 16
CDR3 DNA: TGCGCCAGCAGCCAAGATCATCTAGCGGGGGGGGATGAGACCCAGTACTTC; CDR3 protein: CASSQDHLAGGDETQYF; clone size: many; V gene: TRBV4-3; J gene: TRBJ2-5; D gene: TRBD2; CDR3 length: 17
CDR3 DNA: TGTGCCAGCAGCCAAGCGGAGGGTTCGACCGGGGAGCTGTTTTTT; CDR3 protein: CASSQAEGSTGELFF; clone size: many; V gene: TRBV9; J gene: TRBJ2-2; D gene: NA; CDR3 length: 15
CDR3 DNA: TGTGCCAGCAGTTTGGTCTCTAAAGGCGACGAGCAGTACTTC; CDR3 protein: CASSLVSKGDEQYF; clone size: many; V gene: TRBV28; J gene: TRBJ2-7; D gene: NA; CDR3 length: 14
CDR3 DNA: TGTGCCAGCAGCGTAGACCTTGGCGGGGGGGCCGGGAGGGAGACCCAGTACTTC; CDR3 protein: CASSVDLGGGAGRETQYF; clone size: many; V gene: TRBV11-2; J gene: TRBJ2-5; D gene: TRBD2; CDR3 length: 18
CDR3 DNA: TGCGCCAGCAGACTCAGAGGGGTTACCCCTGGGGCCAACGTCCTGACTTTC; CDR3 protein: CASRLRGVTPGANVLTF; clone size: many; V gene: TRBV5-1; J gene: TRBJ2-6; D gene: NA; CDR3 length: 17
CDR3 DNA: TGTGCCACCAGAGAGACCCAGTACTTC; CDR3 protein: CATRETQYF; clone size: many; V gene: TRBV2; J gene: TRBJ2-5; D gene: NA; CDR3 length: 9
CDR3 DNA: TGCAGTGCTAGGAGGGGTGCAGCGCGGAACACTGAAGCTTTCTTT; CDR3 protein: CSARRGAARNTEAFF; clone size: many; V gene: TRBV20-1; J gene: TRBJ1-1; D gene: NA; CDR3 length: 15
CDR3 DNA: TGTGCCAGCAGCCCCGGGACAGGGGGTCTGTCGTCTGAAGCTTTCTTT; CDR3 protein: CASSPGTGGLSSEAFF; clone size: many; V gene: TRBV12-3/TRBV12-4; J gene: TRBJ1-1; D gene: TRBD1; CDR3 length: 16
CDR3 DNA: TGCGCCAGCAGCCAAGTTACAGGGTCTGGGGCCAACGTCCTGACTTTC; CDR3 protein: CASSQVTGSGANVLTF; clone size: many; V gene: TRBV4-3; J gene: TRBJ2-6; D gene: NA; CDR3 length: 16
CDR3 DNA: TGTGCCAGCAGTCCGGGACAGTTCAATCAGCCCCAGCATTTT; CDR3 protein: CASSPGQFNQPQHF; clone size: many; V gene: TRBV6-1; J gene: TRBJ1-5; D gene: TRBD1; CDR3 length: 14
CDR3 DNA: TGCGCCAGCAGCCAAGCTCTAGCGGGAGGGCCCGGGGAGACCCAGTACTTC; CDR3 protein: CASSQALAGGPGETQYF; clone size: many; V gene: TRBV4-1; J gene: TRBJ2-5; D gene: TRBD2; CDR3 length: 17
CDR3 DNA: TGTGCCAGTACCCATAGGTACCCCTGGGGTGCTTACGAGCAGTACTTC; CDR3 protein: CASTHRYPWGAYEQYF; clone size: many; V gene: TRBV19; J gene: TRBJ2-7; D gene: NA; CDR3 length: 16
CDR3 DNA: TGCGCCAGCAGCCAACTCGGGGGTTCTGGAAACACCATATATTTT; CDR3 protein: CASSQLGGSGNTIYF; clone size: many; V gene: TRBV4-3; J gene: TRBJ1-3; D gene: NA; CDR3 length: 15
CDR3 DNA: TGTGCCAGCTGGGACAGGGGGACCGGGGAGCTGTTTTTT; CDR3 protein: CASWDRGTGELFF; clone size: many; V gene: TRBV28; J gene: TRBJ2-2; D gene: TRBD1; CDR3 length: 13
CDR3 DNA: TGTGCCAGTCCTCAGGGAGGGCTGTACACCATATATTTT; CDR3 protein: CASPQGGLYTIYF; clone size: many; V gene: TRBV6-4; J gene: TRBJ1-3; D gene: NA; CDR3 length: 13
CDR3 DNA: TGCGCCAGCAGCTTGAAGTGGTACCGAGCGGGACAGGGTATTTACGAGCAGTACTTC; CDR3 protein: CASSLKWYRAGQGIYEQYF; clone size: few; V gene: TRBV5-1; J gene: TRBJ2-7; D gene: TRBD1; CDR3 length: 19
CDR3 DNA: TGTGCCAGCAGCTTAGGGCGAGGGGGTCAGGGCAATGAGCAGTTCTTC; CDR3 protein: CASSLGRGGQGNEQFF; clone size: NA; V gene: TRBV7-3; J gene: TRBJ2-1; D gene: NA; CDR3 length: 16
CDR3 DNA: TGCGCCAGCAGCGTGACTAGCGGGAGTAACTACGAGCAGTACTTC; CDR3 protein: CASSVTSGSNYEQYF; clone size: many; V gene: TRBV5-1; J gene: TRBJ2-7; D gene: TRBD2; CDR3 length: 15
CDR3 DNA: TGTGCCAGCAGCCAACCTACTAGCGGGAAAGAGACCCAGTACTTC; CDR3 protein: CASSQPTSGKETQYF; clone size: NA; V gene: TRBV7-9; J gene: TRBJ2-5; D gene: TRBD2; CDR3 length: 15
CDR3 DNA: TGTGCCAGCAGCTTCGGACCGGGCGGTAGGAACACTGAAGCTTTCTTT; CDR3 protein: CASSFGPGGRNTEAFF; clone size: many; V gene: TRBV6-2/TRBV6-3; J gene: TRBJ1-1; D gene: NA; CDR3 length: 16
CDR3 DNA: TGTGCCAGCAGCCGCCGGACGGTCCAAGAGACCCAGTACTTC; CDR3 protein: CASSRRTVQETQYF; clone size: many; V gene: TRBV7-2; J gene: TRBJ2-5; D gene: NA; CDR3 length: 14
CDR3 DNA: TGTGCCAGCGGCGGTCCGGACAGGGCGAACACCGGGGAGCTGTTTTTT; CDR3 protein: CASGGPDRANTGELFF; clone size: many; V gene: TRBV2; J gene: TRBJ2-2; D gene: TRBD1; CDR3 length: 16
CDR3 DNA: TGTGCCAGCAGCCGCAGACAGGGGGCTTACGAGCAGTACTTC; CDR3 protein: CASSRRQGAYEQYF; clone size: many; V gene: TRBV7-2; J gene: TRBJ2-7; D gene: TRBD1; CDR3 length: 14
CDR3 DNA: TGCAGCGTTGGACAGGGGGAGACCCAGTACTTC; CDR3 protein: CSVGQGETQYF; clone size: many; V gene: TRBV29-1; J gene: TRBJ2-5; D gene: TRBD1; CDR3 length: 11